This T cell receptor beta chain comes out of a study of CD8 T cells in Susac syndrome. Whole-study context: Clinical remission applied to 8 or 9 sequenced Susac syndrome patients, and six had active disease.

When the RNA was reverse transcribed, random hexamers were used with an input of roughly 0.5 to 1 ug. TCR beta CDR3 was amplified by immunoSEQ multiplex PCR. This amplification extended across 54 Vbeta and 13 Jbeta segments. TCRdb re-analysed the immunoSEQ multiplex PCR reads in MiXCR, keeping a single row per CDR3 protein. The sample contains about 150,000 distinct CDR3 sequences, approximately 95% of which appear only once. Remarks on this clonotype: Its antigen is undetermined.

Study-level results: As the study acknowledged, the number of individuals who were part of its TCR sequencing and HLA analysis was relatively small.

Both CD4+ and CD8+ T cells were negatively isolated, and TEMRA cells underwent FACS enrichment. The specimen was CD4+ T cells from PBMCs. This TCR was recovered from a human donor with Susac syndrome.

CDR3 sequence (DNA): TGTGCCAGCAGTTTAGGGTTCAGCCAGTCCTTATGGCCCCAGCATTTT. As protein: CASSLGFSQSLWPQHF. V gene TRBV12-3 or TRBV12-4 combines with J gene TRBJ1-5; D not resolved. Trimming removed 1 base at V and 9 bases at J, with 19 bases between. This CDR3 spans 16 amino acids.